This T cell receptor (beta chain) was sequenced for a study of fetal regulatory T cell absence and autoimmunity. The CDR3 is 13 residues long. V lost 2 bases and J lost 0, with 6 bases in between. Germline values: CDR1 SGHDT, CDR2 YYEEEE. This was a survey-level run. Profiled with immunoSEQ multiplex PCR; TCRdb holds only in-frame clones, not every one. The sample shows around 100,000 clones, roughly 70% of them seen only once. The chain employs TRBV5-6 and TRBJ2-7; D gene uncertain. The receptor's source is a male donor with IPEX syndrome. The specimen was pancreas tissue. CDR3 in DNA: TGTGCCAGCAGCTTCGAGAGCTCCTACGAGCAGTACTTC. Protein: CASSFESSYEQYF.